This TCR beta chain was captured in a study of siplizumab effects on memory and regulatory T cells. Study-wide results and caveats: Tracing alloreactive clones into unstimulated subsets worked for only a minor fraction of them.

As concerns this clone: What it recognizes is unknown.

Trimming at V came to 1 base and at J to 5 bases, leaving 1 base not matched to a gene. The CDR3 extends over 15 amino acids. Looked up from germline, CDR1 is LNHDA and CDR2 is SQIVND (reference sequence). This table comes from immunoSEQ multiplex PCR, and its TCRdb copy is limited to in-frame clones, with some not included. The repertoire includes about 98,000 clones, around nine tenths of them detected once, and more than 0.95% sits in the top ten. The material sequenced was CD4+ T cells sorted from blood. This chain connects TRBV19 to TRBJ2-7; 14 positions agree with TRBD2. This sequence originates from a human donor in good health. CDR3 nucleotides: TGTGCCAGTAGTATAGGGGGACTAGCGGGAGACGAGCAGTACTTC. This encodes CASSIGGLAGDEQYF.